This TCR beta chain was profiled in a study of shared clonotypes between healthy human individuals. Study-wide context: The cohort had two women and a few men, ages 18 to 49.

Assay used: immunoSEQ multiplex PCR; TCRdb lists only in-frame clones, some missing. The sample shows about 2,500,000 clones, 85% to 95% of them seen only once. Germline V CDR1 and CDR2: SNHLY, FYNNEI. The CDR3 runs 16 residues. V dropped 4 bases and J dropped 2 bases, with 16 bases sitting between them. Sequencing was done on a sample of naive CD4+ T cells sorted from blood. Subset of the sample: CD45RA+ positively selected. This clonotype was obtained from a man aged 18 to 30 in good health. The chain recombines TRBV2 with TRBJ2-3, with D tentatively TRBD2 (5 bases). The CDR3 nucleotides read TGTGCCAGCAGTGGAATATTCGGGGAGCTCACAGATACGCAGTATTTT. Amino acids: CASSGIFGELTDTQYF. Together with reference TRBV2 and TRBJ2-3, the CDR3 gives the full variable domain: EPEVTQTPSHQVTQMGQEVILRCVPISNHLYFYWYRQILGQKVEFLVSFYNNEISEKSEIFDDQFSVERPDGSNFTLKIRSTKLEDSAMYFCASSGIFGELTDTQYFGPGTRLTVL.